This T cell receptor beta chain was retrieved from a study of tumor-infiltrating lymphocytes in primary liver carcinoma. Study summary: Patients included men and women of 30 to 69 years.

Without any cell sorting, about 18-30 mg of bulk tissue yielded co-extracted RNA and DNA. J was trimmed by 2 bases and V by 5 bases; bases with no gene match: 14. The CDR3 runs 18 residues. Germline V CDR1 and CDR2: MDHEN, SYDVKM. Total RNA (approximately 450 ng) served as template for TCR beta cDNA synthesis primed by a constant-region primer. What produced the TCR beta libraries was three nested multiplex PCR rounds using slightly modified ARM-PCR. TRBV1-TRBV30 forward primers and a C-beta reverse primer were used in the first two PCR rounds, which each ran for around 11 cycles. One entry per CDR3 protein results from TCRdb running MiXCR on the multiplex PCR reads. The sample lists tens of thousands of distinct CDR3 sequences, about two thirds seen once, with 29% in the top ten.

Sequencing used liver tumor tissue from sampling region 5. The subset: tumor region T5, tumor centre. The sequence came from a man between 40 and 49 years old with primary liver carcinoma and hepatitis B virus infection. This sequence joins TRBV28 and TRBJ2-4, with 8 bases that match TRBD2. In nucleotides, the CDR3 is TGTGCCAGCAGTCGGGGACTAGTGGTCCTCCTAACCAAAAACATTCAGTACTTC. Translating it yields CASSRGLVVLLTKNIQYF.